The rows below give T cell receptor beta chains drawn from one sample of a study of blood T cell repertoires in COVID-19. Using immunoSEQ multiplex PCR, the repertoire was profiled, and TCRdb retains in-frame clones only, with some absent. The sample lists about 60,000 clones; about 86% were seen once. What was sequenced was peripheral blood. The origin of the receptors is an elderly woman with active COVID-19. The CDR3 runs from the conserved cysteine through the conserved F or W. Each record gives: J gene, clone size, D gene, V gene, CDR3 DNA, CDR3 protein. D genes are given only for firm matches. Clone size appears in some rows only: once, few, many, or a class for an expanded clone.

j_gene: TRBJ1-2
abundance: NA
d_gene: NA
v_gene: TRBV3-1/TRBV3-2
CDR3nt: TGTGCCAGCAGCCCCCCAGGGTTCTATGGCTACACCTTC
CDR3aa: CASSPPGFYGYTF

j_gene: TRBJ1-1
abundance: NA
d_gene: NA
v_gene: TRBV27
CDR3nt: TGTGCCAGCGGTGTTACAGGGAACACTGAAGCTTTCTTT
CDR3aa: CASGVTGNTEAFF

j_gene: TRBJ2-5
abundance: NA
d_gene: TRBD2
v_gene: TRBV19
CDR3nt: TGTGCCAGTAGTGTCGCTAGCGGGGGGAGAGAGACCCAGTACTTC
CDR3aa: CASSVASGGRETQYF

j_gene: TRBJ1-4
abundance: NA
d_gene: TRBD1
v_gene: TRBV6-5
CDR3nt: TGTGCCAGCAGGGCGGGACAGCAGTTGGAAAAACTGTTTTTT
CDR3aa: CASRAGQQLEKLFF

j_gene: TRBJ2-5
abundance: NA
d_gene: TRBD2
v_gene: TRBV25-1
CDR3nt: TGTGCCAGCTTGACTAGCGGGGGCCCGGGGACCCAGTACTTC
CDR3aa: CASLTSGGPGTQYF

j_gene: TRBJ1-2
abundance: once
d_gene: NA
v_gene: TRBV10-3
CDR3nt: TGTGCCATCAGTGAGCAGGGGCCCTCTAGCTATGGCTACACCTTC
CDR3aa: CAISEQGPSSYGYTF

j_gene: TRBJ2-7
abundance: NA
d_gene: NA
v_gene: TRBV19
CDR3nt: TGTGCCAGCCATCAGTCCGGGGGGCGACAAAAAGAGCAGTACTTC
CDR3aa: CASHQSGGRQKEQYF

j_gene: TRBJ2-7
abundance: few
d_gene: TRBD1
v_gene: TRBV27
CDR3nt: TGTGCCAGCCGACAGGGAAGGGACGAGCAGTACTTC
CDR3aa: CASRQGRDEQYF

j_gene: TRBJ2-1
abundance: NA
d_gene: TRBD2
v_gene: TRBV24-1
CDR3nt: TGTGCCACCAGTGTGGCGGGGGGGTACAATGAGCAGTTCTTC
CDR3aa: CATSVAGGYNEQFF

j_gene: TRBJ1-3
abundance: NA
d_gene: NA
v_gene: TRBV6-5
CDR3nt: TGTGCCAGCAGTTACGGAGGGGTGGCTGGAAACACCATATATTTT
CDR3aa: CASSYGGVAGNTIYF

j_gene: TRBJ1-2
abundance: once
d_gene: NA
v_gene: TRBV6-2/TRBV6-3
CDR3nt: TGTGCCAGCAGTTCCGGGACTTATCCGGTTGGGGGCTACACCTTC
CDR3aa: CASSSGTYPVGGYTF

j_gene: TRBJ1-5
abundance: NA
d_gene: NA
v_gene: TRBV3-1/TRBV3-2
CDR3nt: TGTGCCAGCAGCCAAGATGAGGGCTATAGCAATCAGCCCCAGCATTTT
CDR3aa: CASSQDEGYSNQPQHF

j_gene: TRBJ2-3
abundance: NA
d_gene: TRBD1
v_gene: TRBV19
CDR3nt: TGTGCCAGTAGTGGACAGGGGGCAGATACGCAGTATTTT
CDR3aa: CASSGQGADTQYF

j_gene: TRBJ2-1
abundance: NA
d_gene: NA
v_gene: TRBV4-3
CDR3nt: TGCGCCAGCAGCCAAATTCTAGGGGGAGAGCAGTTCTTC
CDR3aa: CASSQILGGEQFF

j_gene: TRBJ2-1
abundance: medium-sized
d_gene: TRBD1
v_gene: TRBV19
CDR3nt: TGTGCCAGTAGTTTCGACAGGGGGCAGATAAATGAGCAGTTCTTC
CDR3aa: CASSFDRGQINEQFF

j_gene: TRBJ2-3
abundance: NA
d_gene: NA
v_gene: TRBV30
CDR3nt: TGTGCCTGGAGTGTAACAGAACCCCGCACAGATACGCAGTATTTT
CDR3aa: CAWSVTEPRTDTQYF

j_gene: TRBJ2-3
abundance: NA
d_gene: TRBD2
v_gene: TRBV7-6
CDR3nt: TGTGCCAGCAGCTTAGAAGAGCGGGGGGGCCTTCTGCAAACAGATACGCAGTATTTT
CDR3aa: CASSLEERGGLLQTDTQYF

j_gene: TRBJ2-5
abundance: NA
d_gene: TRBD2
v_gene: TRBV7-3
CDR3nt: TGTGCCAGCAGCGGCCGGGAGGCAAGCAGGAAAGAGACCCAGTACTTC
CDR3aa: CASSGREASRKETQYF

j_gene: TRBJ2-5
abundance: few
d_gene: TRBD2
v_gene: TRBV7-3
CDR3nt: TGTGCCAGCAGCCGTAGCGGGGGTCGGTTAGAGACCCAGTACTTC
CDR3aa: CASSRSGGRLETQYF

j_gene: TRBJ1-6
abundance: NA
d_gene: NA
v_gene: TRBV5-1
CDR3nt: TGCGCCAGCAGCTTGGATGACAGGAAAAATTCACCCCTCCACTTT
CDR3aa: CASSLDDRKNSPLHF

j_gene: TRBJ2-7
abundance: NA
d_gene: NA
v_gene: TRBV28
CDR3nt: TGTGCCAGCAGTACCTCGGGATACGAGCAGTACTTC
CDR3aa: CASSTSGYEQYF

j_gene: TRBJ2-7
abundance: NA
d_gene: TRBD1
v_gene: TRBV7-2
CDR3nt: TGTGCCAGCAGCTTAGTGACAGGGGCGTACGAGCAGTACTTC
CDR3aa: CASSLVTGAYEQYF

j_gene: TRBJ1-2
abundance: few
d_gene: TRBD1
v_gene: TRBV9
CDR3nt: TGTGCCAGCAGCGTAGCAGGGGGGATGTGGGACTATGGCTACACCTTC
CDR3aa: CASSVAGGMWDYGYTF

j_gene: TRBJ2-3
abundance: NA
d_gene: NA
v_gene: TRBV4-1
CDR3nt: TGCGCCAGCAGCCGCCAACCCGGGGTCTTCACAGATACGCAGTATTTT
CDR3aa: CASSRQPGVFTDTQYF

j_gene: TRBJ2-3
abundance: once
d_gene: TRBD2
v_gene: TRBV7-2
CDR3nt: TGTGCCAGCAGCCCAGGACTAGCGGGGGGGGCAGATACGCAGTATTTT
CDR3aa: CASSPGLAGGADTQYF

j_gene: TRBJ1-4
abundance: NA
d_gene: TRBD1
v_gene: TRBV18
CDR3nt: TGTGCCAGCTCGCGACAGGGGAGAGAAATTAATGAAAAACTGTTTTTT
CDR3aa: CASSRQGREINEKLFF

j_gene: TRBJ2-7
abundance: NA
d_gene: NA
v_gene: TRBV5-8
CDR3nt: TGTGCCAGCAGCTTGGCCAGGGGTTCCGAGCAGTACTTC
CDR3aa: CASSLARGSEQYF

j_gene: TRBJ2-2
abundance: NA
d_gene: NA
v_gene: TRBV29-1
CDR3nt: TGCAGCGTTGAACCAGGGCCGCCCGGGGAGCTGTTTTTT
CDR3aa: CSVEPGPPGELFF

j_gene: TRBJ1-2
abundance: NA
d_gene: NA
v_gene: TRBV6-5
CDR3nt: TGTGCCAGCAGTTACTCGCACAGCAACTATGGCTACACCTTC
CDR3aa: CASSYSHSNYGYTF

j_gene: TRBJ2-1
abundance: NA
d_gene: TRBD2
v_gene: TRBV9
CDR3nt: TGTGCCAGCAGCGTGGGCCGGGGGGTCTCCTACAATGAGCAGTTCTTC
CDR3aa: CASSVGRGVSYNEQFF

j_gene: TRBJ2-1
abundance: NA
d_gene: TRBD2
v_gene: TRBV29-1
CDR3nt: TGCAGCGCCGAGGTCCAGCGGGGGAACTCCTACAATGAGCAGTTCTTC
CDR3aa: CSAEVQRGNSYNEQFF

j_gene: TRBJ2-1
abundance: NA
d_gene: TRBD2
v_gene: TRBV7-2
CDR3nt: TGTGCCAGCAGCTTTAGCGGGGGCGCCTACAATGAGCAGTTCTTC
CDR3aa: CASSFSGGAYNEQFF

j_gene: TRBJ2-1
abundance: once
d_gene: NA
v_gene: TRBV7-3
CDR3nt: TGTGCCAGCAGCTTCTCGGGGTTGTCGAGGAATGAGCAGTTCTTC
CDR3aa: CASSFSGLSRNEQFF

j_gene: TRBJ1-1
abundance: NA
d_gene: NA
v_gene: TRBV5-1
CDR3nt: TGCGCCAGCAGCTTCGGAGGGCGGGTTGCTGAAGCTTTCTTT
CDR3aa: CASSFGGRVAEAFF

j_gene: TRBJ2-1
abundance: NA
d_gene: NA
v_gene: TRBV7-2
CDR3nt: TGTGCCAGCAGCCTACCTGATGAGCAGTTCTTC
CDR3aa: CASSLPDEQFF

j_gene: TRBJ2-4
abundance: NA
d_gene: TRBD1
v_gene: TRBV28
CDR3nt: TGTGCCAGCAGTTTTCAGGGGGAAAACATTCAGTACTTC
CDR3aa: CASSFQGENIQYF

j_gene: TRBJ2-7
abundance: NA
d_gene: TRBD2
v_gene: TRBV6-5
CDR3nt: TGTGCCACCAAACTAGCGGGGGGCTCCTACGAGCAGTACTTC
CDR3aa: CATKLAGGSYEQYF

j_gene: TRBJ2-4
abundance: NA
d_gene: TRBD2
v_gene: TRBV5-4
CDR3nt: TGTGCCAGCAGGCCCCCACGGCGGGGGTACGGGAGAAACATTCAGTACTTC
CDR3aa: CASRPPRRGYGRNIQYF

j_gene: TRBJ2-1
abundance: once
d_gene: NA
v_gene: TRBV19
CDR3nt: TGTGCCAGTAGTTCTGGCAGGGGTTACGATGAGCAGTTCTTC
CDR3aa: CASSSGRGYDEQFF

j_gene: TRBJ2-3
abundance: NA
d_gene: TRBD2
v_gene: TRBV19
CDR3nt: TGTGCCAGTAGTACGAGGACTAGCGCAGATACGCAGTATTTT
CDR3aa: CASSTRTSADTQYF

j_gene: TRBJ2-1
abundance: NA
d_gene: NA
v_gene: TRBV5-4
CDR3nt: TGTGCCAGCAGCTTGACAGGGACAACAAATGAGCAGTTCTTC
CDR3aa: CASSLTGTTNEQFF

j_gene: TRBJ2-5
abundance: NA
d_gene: TRBD2
v_gene: TRBV5-4
CDR3nt: TGTGCCAGCAGCGTGGGGGGAGGGGACCTCCAAGAGACCCAGTACTTC
CDR3aa: CASSVGGGDLQETQYF

j_gene: TRBJ1-2
abundance: NA
d_gene: TRBD1
v_gene: TRBV7-2
CDR3nt: TGTGCCAGCAGCTCAGGACAGGGCTATGGCTACACCTTC
CDR3aa: CASSSGQGYGYTF

j_gene: TRBJ2-5
abundance: NA
d_gene: TRBD2
v_gene: TRBV12-3/TRBV12-4
CDR3nt: TGTGCCAGCACCCGTAGCGGGGCAAAGACCCAGTACTTC
CDR3aa: CASTRSGAKTQYF

j_gene: TRBJ2-7
abundance: few
d_gene: NA
v_gene: TRBV15
CDR3nt: TGTGCCACCAGCAGAGAGATAGGGTGGTGGGGGGGCCACGAGCAGTACTTC
CDR3aa: CATSREIGWWGGHEQYF

j_gene: TRBJ2-2
abundance: NA
d_gene: NA
v_gene: TRBV7-2
CDR3nt: TGTGCCAGCAGCTTCTTCGGGGGGCGAATCGGGGAGCTGTTTTTT
CDR3aa: CASSFFGGRIGELFF

j_gene: TRBJ1-4
abundance: NA
d_gene: NA
v_gene: TRBV28
CDR3nt: TGTGCCAGCAGGCAGGGAGGTGAAAAACTGTTTTTT
CDR3aa: CASRQGGEKLFF

j_gene: TRBJ2-7
abundance: NA
d_gene: NA
v_gene: TRBV28
CDR3nt: TGTGCCAGCAGTTCCCCGGTAGGGGTCTACGAGCAGTACTTC
CDR3aa: CASSSPVGVYEQYF

j_gene: TRBJ2-1
abundance: NA
d_gene: TRBD2
v_gene: TRBV6-2/TRBV6-3
CDR3nt: TGTGCCAGCAGTTACTCTCCTAGCGGGGGGCTCTACAATGAGCAGTTCTTC
CDR3aa: CASSYSPSGGLYNEQFF

j_gene: TRBJ2-7
abundance: NA
d_gene: TRBD1
v_gene: TRBV2
CDR3nt: TGTGCCGGCCGGGACAGGGACTACGAGCAGTACTTC
CDR3aa: CAGRDRDYEQYF

j_gene: TRBJ2-7
abundance: NA
d_gene: NA
v_gene: TRBV9
CDR3nt: TGTGCCAGCAGCGTAACCCCACAGGGTGATGCCGAGCAGTACTTC
CDR3aa: CASSVTPQGDAEQYF

j_gene: TRBJ2-3
abundance: NA
d_gene: TRBD2
v_gene: TRBV7-3
CDR3nt: TGTGCCAGCAGCTTAACGTATAGCGGGGGAGCTAGCACAGATACGCAGTATTTT
CDR3aa: CASSLTYSGGASTDTQYF